This T cell receptor beta chain was captured by sequencing in a study of T cells in localized non-small cell lung cancer. Study outcomes and limitations: A median approximately 53 of the top 100 tumor clones appeared in adjacent lung. Increased T cell density in blood showed an association with longer overall survival. The study found T cell clonality highest in uninvolved adjacent lung, above tumor.

TCRdb's copy holds only in-frame clones and misses some; the assay was immunoSEQ multiplex PCR. Of tens of thousands of clones listed, around 84% are singletons. The CDR3 extends over 13 amino acids. Germline lookup yields CDR1 SGHTA and CDR2 FQGNSA. Unmatched junction bases numbered 6, after V lost 1 base and J lost 10 bases. Details on this clone: Its antigen is unknown.

The sequencing used peripheral blood, collected before any cancer treatment. The TCR originated in a female donor over 55 with stage I lung adenocarcinoma. V and J are TRBV7-2 and TRBJ1-1; 7 nucleotides match TRBD1. The DNA for the CDR3 is TGTGCCAGCAGCTTAGGTGACAGGGTACGAGCTTTCTTT. Amino acid sequence: CASSLGDRVRAFF.